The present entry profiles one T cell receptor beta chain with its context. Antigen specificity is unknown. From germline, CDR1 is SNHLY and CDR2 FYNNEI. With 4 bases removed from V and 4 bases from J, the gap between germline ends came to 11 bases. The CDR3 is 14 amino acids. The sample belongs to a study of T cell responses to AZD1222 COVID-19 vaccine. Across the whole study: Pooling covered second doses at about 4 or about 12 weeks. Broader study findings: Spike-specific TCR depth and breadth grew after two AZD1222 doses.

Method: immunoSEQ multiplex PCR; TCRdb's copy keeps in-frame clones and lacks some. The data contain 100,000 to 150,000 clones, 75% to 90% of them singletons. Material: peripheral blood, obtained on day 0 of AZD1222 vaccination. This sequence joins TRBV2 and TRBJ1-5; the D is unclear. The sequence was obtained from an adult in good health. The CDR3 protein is CASSVGGLNQPQHF. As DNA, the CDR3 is TGTGCCAGCAGTGTTGGAGGGCTAAATCAGCCCCAGCATTTT.